Below, one T cell receptor beta chain is given with its context. What it recognizes is unknown. V lost 5 bases to trimming and J lost 4 bases; unmatched junction nucleotides: 5. This CDR3 spans 13 amino acids. CDR1 and CDR2 (germline): SQVTM, ANQGSEA. This entry comes from a study of cytomegalovirus exposure and HLA in healthy donors. PCR was performed using 60 Vbeta and 13 Jbeta primers. Clones were read by immunoSEQ multiplex PCR, and TCRdb kept only the in-frame ones, dropping some. The repertoire holds over 200,000 clones, with 82% as singletons. Broader study findings: With further analysis later on, most CMV-associated TCR beta chains appeared HLA-restricted. Cytomegalovirus status, reportedly, was diagnosed with high specificity and sensitivity by the classifier. The study recorded some 160 TCR beta chains that were cytomegalovirus-associated. The Asian-associated ancestry cluster reportedly had fewer N-insertions than the approximately 700-donor mean in a later analysis.

The clonotype originates from a man in his forties or fifties in good health and CMV-seropositive. The sequenced material came from PBMCs. This chain uses TRBV29-1 with TRBJ1-2; 9 bases are shared with TRBD1. CDR3 nucleotides: TGCAGCGTTCGGGACAGGGAAGGCTATGGCTACACCTTC. Translating it yields CSVRDREGYGYTF.